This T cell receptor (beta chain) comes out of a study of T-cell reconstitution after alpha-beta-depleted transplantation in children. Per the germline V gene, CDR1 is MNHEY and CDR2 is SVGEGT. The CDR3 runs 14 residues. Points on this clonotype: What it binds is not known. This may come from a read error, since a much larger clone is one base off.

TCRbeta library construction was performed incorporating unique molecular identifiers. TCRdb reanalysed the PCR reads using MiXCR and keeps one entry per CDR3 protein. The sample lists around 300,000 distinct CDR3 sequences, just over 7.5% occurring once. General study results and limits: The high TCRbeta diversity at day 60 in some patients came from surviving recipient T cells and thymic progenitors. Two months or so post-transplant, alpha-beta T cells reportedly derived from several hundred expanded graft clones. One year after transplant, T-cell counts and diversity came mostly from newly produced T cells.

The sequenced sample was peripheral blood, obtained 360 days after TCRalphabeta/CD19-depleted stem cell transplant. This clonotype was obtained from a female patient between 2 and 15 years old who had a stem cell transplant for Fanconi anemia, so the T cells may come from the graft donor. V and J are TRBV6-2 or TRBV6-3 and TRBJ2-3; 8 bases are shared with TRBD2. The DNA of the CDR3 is TGTGCCGGCAGACGGGGGGGGCCTCCTGATACGCAGTATTTT. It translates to CAGRRGGPPDTQYF.